A single T cell receptor (beta chain) is shown here with its context. Libraries were prepared by immunoSEQ multiplex PCR; TCRdb keeps only in-frame clonotypes and omits some of them. The data hold under 55,000 clones, with 65% to 85% observed a single time. This entry is derived from a study of memory CD4+ T cells and cytomegalovirus serostatus. The sort gate was single viable CD3+CD4+CD8-CD45RO+ cells for memory CD4+ T cells. Germline V gene lookup returns CDR1 MNHEY and CDR2 SMNVEV (reference sequence). The V segment lost 6 bases and the J segment 7 bases; nucleotides outside the gene matches: 11. This CDR3 spans 15 amino acids.

The chain joins TRBV27 to TRBJ1-4, with TRBD1 identical over 7 bases. Sequenced input: memory CD4+ T cells from blood. This TCR was recovered from an adult in good health and CMV-seropositive. The CDR3 region is CASRTGSRWGEKLFF. The CDR3 nucleotides read TGTGCCAGCAGGACAGGGTCACGGTGGGGTGAAAAACTGTTTTTT.